This T cell receptor (beta chain) was documented in a study of graft-versus-host responses after intestinal transplantation. For the study at large: Recipients were given multivisceral, liver-intestinal, or isolated intestinal transplants.

This CDR3 is 16 amino acids long. Germline V CDR1 and CDR2: LGHNA, YNFKEQ. V shed 2 bases and J 7 bases; nucleotides not matched to a gene: 10. This clone qualifies as medium-sized. Repertoires were generated with immunoSEQ multiplex PCR, while TCRdb's copy carries only in-frame clones and drops some. The repertoire holds 7,000 or so clones, with 25% to 40% as singletons. Investigators plated around 200,000 CFSE-labeled responder cells together with around 200,000 irradiated stimulator cells labeled with violet dye. The authors sorted proliferating CFSE-low CD3+CD4+ and CD3+CD8+ responders after the reaction.

Sequences were derived from alloreactive CD8+ T cells from a mixed lymphocyte reaction culture, sampled before transplantation. Subset given: CFSE-low proliferating T cells sorted from roughly 6-day pre-transplant mixed lymphocyte reaction (GvH or HvG direction). The receptor was derived from a human patient who was an organ donor for intestinal transplantation. The chain employs TRBV4-2 and TRBJ2-1; 8 bases align to TRBD2. CDR3 coding DNA: TGTGCCAGCAGCCAACTCGGGGGGGCCTCACCAAATGAGCAGTTCTTC. This translates into CASSQLGGASPNEQFF.